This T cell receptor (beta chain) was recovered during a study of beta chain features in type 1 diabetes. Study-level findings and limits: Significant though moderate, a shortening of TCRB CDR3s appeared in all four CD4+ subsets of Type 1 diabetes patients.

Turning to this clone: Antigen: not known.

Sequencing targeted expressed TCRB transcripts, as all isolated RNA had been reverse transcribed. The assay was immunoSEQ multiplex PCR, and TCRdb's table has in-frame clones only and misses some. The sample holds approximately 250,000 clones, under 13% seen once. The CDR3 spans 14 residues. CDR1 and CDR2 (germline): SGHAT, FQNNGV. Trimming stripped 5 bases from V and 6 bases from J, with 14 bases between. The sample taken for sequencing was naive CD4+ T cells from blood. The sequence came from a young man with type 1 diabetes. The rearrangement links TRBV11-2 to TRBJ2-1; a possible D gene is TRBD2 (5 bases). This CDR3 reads CASSRSGLTNEQFF. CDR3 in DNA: TGTGCCAGCAGCCGGTCCGGACTTACCAATGAGCAGTTCTTC.